This T cell receptor (beta chain) was recovered during a study of blood T cell repertoires in COVID-19. Assay: immunoSEQ multiplex PCR; the TCRdb copy retains only in-frame clones and omits some. Of about 200,000 clones listed, approximately 90% are singletons. This CDR3 has 17 amino acids. With V trimmed by 1 base and J by 7 bases, 15 bases remained unmatched. Germline assignment: CDR1 SGHTA and CDR2 FQGNSA. The clonotype comes from a man aged 80 or over with acute or convalescent COVID-19. Sequencing input: peripheral blood. The rearrangement uses TRBV7-2 and TRBJ1-2; 7 nucleotides match TRBD1. The CDR3 sequence is CASSLGTGSGGGGGYTF. The DNA of the CDR3 is TGTGCCAGCAGCTTAGGGACAGGCAGTGGGGGTGGTGGTGGCTACACCTTC.